The following is a T cell receptor beta chain sequence with its context. Original data processing: Amplification from reference gene primers served as the basis for estimated nucleated cell counts. Sequencing was performed with immunoSEQ multiplex PCR; in TCRdb, only in-frame clones are kept and a portion is missing. That table furnishes V, J and clone size, whereas the DNA furnished D and trimming. The repertoire holds around 75,000 clones, with around 83% as singletons. This sample was taken from a study of blood T cell repertoires in COVID-19. Study-level information: Material from acute and convalescent COVID-19 was sourced from the United States, Italy and Spain. In each case, the material was cDNA or gDNA derived from T cells, B-cell-depleted T cells, or PBMCs.

CDR1 SGHTA and CDR2 FQGNSA come from the germline V gene. This CDR3 has 17 amino acids. Trimming took 5 bases from V and 6 from J, leaving 24 bases between them. The chain links TRBV7-2 to TRBJ2-3, with a weak D call TRBD2 (6 bases). The origin of this receptor is a man between 65 and 85 years old with active COVID-19. The specimen sequenced was peripheral blood. The CDR3 DNA reads as TGTGCCAGCAGCCAAGAGGGGCCCCGAGCAGGGAGGGATACGCAGTATTTT. Amino acids: CASSQEGPRAGRDTQYF.